The 7 T cell receptor beta chains below come from one sample, sequenced in a study of cytomegalovirus exposure and HLA in healthy donors. PCR employed 60 Vbeta and 13 Jbeta primers. TCRdb keeps only in-frame clones here, not all; method: immunoSEQ multiplex PCR. The listing contains over 120,000 clones. Sequencing input: PBMCs. The receptors were gathered from a male donor in good health and CMV-seronegative.

Worth noting for this clone: At one end the junction does not follow the germline gene, possibly because of a read error. The chain uses TRBV5-6 and TRBJ1-1; the D gene is possibly TRBD1 (6 bases). Germline V gene lookup returns CDR1 SGHDT and CDR2 YYEEEE. CDR3 size: 12 residues. CDR3 in amino acids: CASTWGGADALF. The CDR3 region has the DNA TGTGCCAGCACCTGGGGGGGGGCCGATGCTCTCTTT.

This chain joins TRBV7-2 and TRBJ1-1, with a possible D match to TRBD1 (5 bases). V lost 5 bases, J lost 2 bases, and 12 bases lay in between. CDR1 SGHTA and CDR2 FQGNSA come from the germline V gene. This CDR3 has 14 residues. For the CDR3, the DNA is TGTGCCAGCAGCGCGGGACTTTTTAACACTGAAGCTTTCTTT. Translating gives CASSAGLFNTEAFF.

This rearrangement joins TRBV5-1 to TRBJ1-2; D unclear. This CDR3 has 17 residues. Germline CDR1 reads SGHRS; CDR2 reads YFSETQ. V was shortened by 4 bases and J by 5 bases, with 24 bases between the two germline ends. For the CDR3, the DNA is TGCGCCAGCAGCGCCGTCAAACGGGATGATTCGGGGTATGGCTACACCTTC. Translating it yields CASSAVKRDDSGYGYTF. The complete variable domain, with remaining parts taken from reference TRBV5-1 and TRBJ1-2, reads KAGVTQTPRYLIKTRGQQVTLSCSPISGHRSVSWYQQTPGQGLQFLFEYFSETQRNKGNFPGRFSGRQFSNSRSEMNVSTLELGDSALYLCASSAVKRDDSGYGYTFGSGTRLTVV.

The chain has TRBV30 and TRBJ1-2; D uncertain. V lost 6 bases and J 6 bases, leaving 17 bases between the germline ends. Germline V CDR1 and CDR2: GTSNPN, SVGIG (reference sequence). CDR3 length: 13 amino acids. Here the CDR3 reads CACNPRARDGYTF. The CDR3 bases are TGTGCCTGTAACCCGAGGGCGAGGGATGGCTACACCTTC.

The CDR3 bases are TGCAGCGTTGTGGGGCGCGGTGGGCAGGGGAACACTGAAGCTTTCTTT. Protein product: CSVVGRGGQGNTEAFF. The chain has TRBV29-1 and TRBJ1-1, with a tentative D call TRBD1 (5 bases). The germline V gene encodes CDR1 SQVTM and CDR2 ANQGSEA. The CDR3 has 16 residues. Trimming removed 4 bases from V and 1 base from J, with 19 bases in between. Full variable domain (rest looked up from reference TRBV29-1 and TRBJ1-1): SAVISQKPSRDICQRGTSLTIQCQVDSQVTMMFWYRQQPGQSLTLIATANQGSEATYESGFVIDKFPISRPNLTFSTLTVSNMSPEDSSIYLCSVVGRGGQGNTEAFFGQGTRLTVV.

The chain couples TRBV19 to TRBJ2-1, with TRBD2 matching over 9 bases. V lost 2 bases to trimming and J lost 6 bases; unmatched junction nucleotides: 5. The germline V gene has CDR1 LNHDA and CDR2 SQIVND (reference sequence). This CDR3 is built from 15 residues. CDR3 amino acids: CASSIRLAAVNEQFF. The CDR3 DNA reads as TGTGCCAGTAGTATACGACTAGCGGCTGTCAATGAGCAGTTCTTC.

The chain carries TRBV7-9 and TRBJ1-1, with D hard to call. The germline gives CDR1 SEHNR, CDR2 FQNEAQ (reference sequence). Deletions cut 5 bases from V and 0 bases from J, with 10 bases between. The CDR3 length is 14 residues. The CDR3, as DNA: TGTGCCAGCAGCCCTAACGACATGAACACTGAAGCTTTCTTT. This encodes CASSPNDMNTEAFF.